This TCR beta chain was observed in a study of T cell responses to AZD1222 COVID-19 vaccine. Study findings and constraints: Sampled repertoires all dated from after the peak T cell response. Females outnumbered males among donors, who were mostly white British; clonal diversity was possibly underestimated.

This CDR3 has 17 amino acids. Germline V gives CDR1 SGHDT, CDR2 YYEEEE. The trim removed 4 bases at V and 0 bases at J, leaving 9 bases unmatched. The method was immunoSEQ multiplex PCR; TCRdb's version includes in-frame clones alone and lacks a portion of them. Among 200,000 or so clones listed, roughly 88% were seen once. Concerning this clone: Its antigen is unidentified.

Sequenced here: peripheral blood, sampled on day 0 of AZD1222 vaccination. This receptor was taken from an adult in good health. V is TRBV5-6 and J is TRBJ1-5; 8 nucleotides match TRBD1. The CDR3 coding sequence is TGTGCCAGCAGCCCCTCCTGGGGACAGGATAGCAATCAGCCCCAGCATTTT. It is translated as CASSPSWGQDSNQPQHF.